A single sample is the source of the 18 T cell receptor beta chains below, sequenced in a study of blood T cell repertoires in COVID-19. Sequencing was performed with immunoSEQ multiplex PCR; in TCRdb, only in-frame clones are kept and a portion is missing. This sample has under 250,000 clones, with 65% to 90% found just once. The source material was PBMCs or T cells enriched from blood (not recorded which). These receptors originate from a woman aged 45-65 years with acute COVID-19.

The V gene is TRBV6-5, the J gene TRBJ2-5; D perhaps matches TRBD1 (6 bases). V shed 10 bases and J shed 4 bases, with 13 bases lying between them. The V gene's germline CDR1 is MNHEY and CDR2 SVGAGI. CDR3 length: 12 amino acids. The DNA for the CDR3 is TGTGCCACCGCAACACAGGGAGAGACCCAGTACTTC. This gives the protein CATATQGETQYF.

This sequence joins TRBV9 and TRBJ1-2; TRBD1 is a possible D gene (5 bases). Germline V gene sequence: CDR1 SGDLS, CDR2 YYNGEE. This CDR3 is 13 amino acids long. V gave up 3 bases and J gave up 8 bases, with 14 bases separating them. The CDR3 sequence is CASSATGWRGYTF. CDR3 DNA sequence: TGTGCCAGCAGCGCAACAGGCTGGAGAGGCTACACCTTC.

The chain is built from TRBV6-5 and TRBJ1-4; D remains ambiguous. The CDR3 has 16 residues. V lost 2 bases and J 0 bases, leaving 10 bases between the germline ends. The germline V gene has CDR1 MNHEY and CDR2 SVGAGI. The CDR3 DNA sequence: TGTGCCAGCAGTTACGGGCAGTTTGCAACTAATGAAAAACTGTTTTTT. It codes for CASSYGQFATNEKLFF.

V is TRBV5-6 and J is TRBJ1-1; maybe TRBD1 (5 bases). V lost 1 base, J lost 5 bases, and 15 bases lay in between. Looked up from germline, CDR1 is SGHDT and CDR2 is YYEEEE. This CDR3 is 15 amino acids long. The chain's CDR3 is CASSLWNQGWTEAFF. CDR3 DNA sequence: TGTGCCAGCAGCTTGTGGAATCAGGGATGGACTGAAGCTTTCTTT.

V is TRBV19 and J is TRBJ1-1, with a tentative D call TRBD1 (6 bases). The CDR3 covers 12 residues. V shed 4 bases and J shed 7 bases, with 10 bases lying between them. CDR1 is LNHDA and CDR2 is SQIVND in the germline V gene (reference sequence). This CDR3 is CASSTDRFEAFF. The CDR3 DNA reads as TGTGCCAGTAGTACTGACAGGTTTGAAGCTTTCTTT.

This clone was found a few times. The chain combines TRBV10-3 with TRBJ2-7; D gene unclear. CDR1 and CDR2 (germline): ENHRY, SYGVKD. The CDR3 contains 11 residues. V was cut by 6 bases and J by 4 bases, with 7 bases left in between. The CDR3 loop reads CAISSRYEQYF. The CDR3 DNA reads TGTGCCATCAGCTCCAGGTACGAGCAGTACTTC.

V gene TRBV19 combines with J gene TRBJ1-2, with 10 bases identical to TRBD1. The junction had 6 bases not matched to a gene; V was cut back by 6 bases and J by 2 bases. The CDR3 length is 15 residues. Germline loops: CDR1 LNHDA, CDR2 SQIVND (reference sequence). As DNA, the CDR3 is TGTGCCAGTAGCTCTTCGACAGGGGGCAACTATGGCTACACCTTC. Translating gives CASSSSTGGNYGYTF.

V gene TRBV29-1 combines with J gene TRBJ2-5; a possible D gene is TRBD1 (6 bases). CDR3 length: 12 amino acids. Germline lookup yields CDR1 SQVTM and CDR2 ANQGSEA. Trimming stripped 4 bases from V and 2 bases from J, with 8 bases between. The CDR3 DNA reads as TGCAGCGTTGGGACAGAGCAAGAGACCCAGTACTTC. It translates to CSVGTEQETQYF.

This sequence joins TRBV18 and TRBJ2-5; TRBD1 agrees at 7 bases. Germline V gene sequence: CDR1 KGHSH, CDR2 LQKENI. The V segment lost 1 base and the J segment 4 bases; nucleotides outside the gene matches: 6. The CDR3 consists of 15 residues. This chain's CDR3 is CASSPQEGAGETQYF. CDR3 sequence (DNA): TGTGCCAGCTCACCACAAGAGGGGGCGGGAGAGACCCAGTACTTC.

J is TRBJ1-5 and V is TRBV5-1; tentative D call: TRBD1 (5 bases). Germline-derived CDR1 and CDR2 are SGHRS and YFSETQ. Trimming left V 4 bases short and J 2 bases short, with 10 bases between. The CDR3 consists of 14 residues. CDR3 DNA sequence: TGCGCCAGCAGCAGGGAAGGGGGCAATCAGCCCCAGCATTTT. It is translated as CASSREGGNQPQHF. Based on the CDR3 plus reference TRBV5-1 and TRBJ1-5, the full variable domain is KAGVTQTPRYLIKTRGQQVTLSCSPISGHRSVSWYQQTPGQGLQFLFEYFSETQRNKGNFPGRFSGRQFSNSRSEMNVSTLELGDSALYLCASSREGGNQPQHFGDGTRLSIL.

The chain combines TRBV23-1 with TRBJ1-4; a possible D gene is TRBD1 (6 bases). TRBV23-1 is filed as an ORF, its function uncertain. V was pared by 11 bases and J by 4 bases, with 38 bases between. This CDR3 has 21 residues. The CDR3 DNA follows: TGCGCCCCCTCCAGGGTTTGTAGGGGGACAAACGAGGGGGTTAGTAATGAAAAACTGTTTTTT. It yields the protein CAPSRVCRGTNEGVSNEKLFF.

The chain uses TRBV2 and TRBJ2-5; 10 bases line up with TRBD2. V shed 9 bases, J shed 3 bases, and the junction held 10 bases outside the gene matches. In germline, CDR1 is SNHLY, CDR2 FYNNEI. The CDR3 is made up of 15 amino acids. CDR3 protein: CASSGNSGGKETQYF. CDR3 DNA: TGTGCCAGTTCGGGTAATAGCGGGGGGAAAGAGACCCAGTACTTC. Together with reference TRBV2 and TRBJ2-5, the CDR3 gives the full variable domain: EPEVTQTPSHQVTQMGQEVILRCVPISNHLYFYWYRQILGQKVEFLVSFYNNEISEKSEIFDDQFSVERPDGSNFTLKIRSTKLEDSAMYFCASSGNSGGKETQYFGPGTRLLVL.

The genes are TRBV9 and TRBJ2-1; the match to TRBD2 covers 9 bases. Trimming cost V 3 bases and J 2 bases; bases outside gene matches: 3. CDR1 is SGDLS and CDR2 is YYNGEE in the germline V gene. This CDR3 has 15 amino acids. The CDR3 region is CASSETSGPYNEQFF. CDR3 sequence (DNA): TGTGCCAGCAGCGAGACTAGCGGACCCTACAATGAGCAGTTCTTC.

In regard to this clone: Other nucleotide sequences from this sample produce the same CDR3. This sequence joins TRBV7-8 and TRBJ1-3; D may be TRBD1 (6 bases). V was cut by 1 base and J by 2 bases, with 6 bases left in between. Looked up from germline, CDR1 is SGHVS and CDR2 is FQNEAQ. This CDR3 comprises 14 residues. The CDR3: CASSLGTAGNTIYF. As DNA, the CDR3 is TGTGCCAGCAGCTTAGGGACAGCTGGAAACACCATATATTTT. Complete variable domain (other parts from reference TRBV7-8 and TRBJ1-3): GAGVSQSPRYKVAKRGQDVALRCDPISGHVSLFWYQQALGQGPEFLTYFQNEAQLDKSGLPSDRFFAERPEGSVSTLKIQRTQQEDSAVYLCASSLGTAGNTIYFGEGSWLTVV.

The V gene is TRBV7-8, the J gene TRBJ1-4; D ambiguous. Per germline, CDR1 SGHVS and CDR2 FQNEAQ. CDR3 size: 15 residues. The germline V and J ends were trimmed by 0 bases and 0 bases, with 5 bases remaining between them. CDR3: CASSLAVATNEKLFF. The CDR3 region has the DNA TGTGCCAGCAGCTTAGCCGTTGCAACTAATGAAAAACTGTTTTTT.

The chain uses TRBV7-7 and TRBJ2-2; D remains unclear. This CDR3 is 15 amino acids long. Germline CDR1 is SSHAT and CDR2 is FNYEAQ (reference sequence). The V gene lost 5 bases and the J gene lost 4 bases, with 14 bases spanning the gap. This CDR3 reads CASSPQLSSTGELFF. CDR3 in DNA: TGTGCCAGCAGCCCCCAATTGTCCAGCACCGGGGAGCTGTTTTTT. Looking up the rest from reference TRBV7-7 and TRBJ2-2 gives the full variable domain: GAGVSQSPRYKVTKRGQDVTLRCDPISSHATLYWYQQALGQGPEFLTYFNYEAQPDKSGLPSDRFSAERPEGSISTLTIQRTEQRDSAMYRCASSPQLSSTGELFFGEGSRLTVL.

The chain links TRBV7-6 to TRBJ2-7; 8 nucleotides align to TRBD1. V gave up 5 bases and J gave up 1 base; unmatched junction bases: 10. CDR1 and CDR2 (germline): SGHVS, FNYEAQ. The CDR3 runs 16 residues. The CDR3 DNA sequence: TGTGCCAGCAGCCCAGCGACAGGGGTGAGTTCCTACGAGCAGTACTTC. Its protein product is CASSPATGVSSYEQYF.

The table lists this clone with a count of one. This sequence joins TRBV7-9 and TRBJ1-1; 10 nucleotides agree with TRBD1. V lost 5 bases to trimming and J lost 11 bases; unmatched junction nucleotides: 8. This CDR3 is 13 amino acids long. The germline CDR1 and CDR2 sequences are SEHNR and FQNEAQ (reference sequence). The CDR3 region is CASSPPGQGTAFF. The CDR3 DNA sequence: TGTGCCAGCAGCCCGCCGGGACAGGGGACCGCTTTCTTT.